The 31 T cell receptor beta chains below were found in one sample sequenced in a study of T cell responses to AZD1222 COVID-19 vaccine. Clones were read by immunoSEQ multiplex PCR, and TCRdb kept only the in-frame ones, dropping some. The table lists 200,000 or so clones, about 94% of them singletons, with roughly 10% in the top ten. Sequencing was performed on peripheral blood, taken on day 0 of AZD1222 vaccination. These receptors came from an adult in good health.

The chain employs TRBV5-8 and TRBJ2-1; 7 bases agree with TRBD2. The CDR3 is 15 amino acids. The V gene end was trimmed by 3 bases and the J gene end by 8 bases; junction bases not matched to a gene: 11. The V gene's germline CDR1 is SGHTS and CDR2 YDEGEE. CDR3 residues: CASSSESGTHYEQFF. CDR3 DNA sequence: TGTGCCAGCAGCTCCGAGAGCGGGACTCACTATGAGCAGTTCTTC.

The V call is TRBV27, the J call TRBJ1-4; 9 bases agree with TRBD1. The V segment lost 6 bases and the J segment 7 bases; nucleotides outside the gene matches: 6. Per the germline V gene, CDR1 is MNHEY and CDR2 is SMNVEV (reference sequence). The CDR3 covers 14 residues. CDR3: CASRFGTGSEKLFF. The CDR3 region has the DNA TGTGCCAGCAGATTCGGGACAGGGTCTGAAAAACTGTTTTTT.

The chain joins TRBV10-3 to TRBJ2-7; a possible D gene is TRBD1 (5 bases). Deletions cut 6 bases from V and 2 bases from J, with 11 bases between. This CDR3 has 13 amino acids. Germline values: CDR1 ENHRY, CDR2 SYGVKD. The CDR3 DNA sequence: TGTGCCATCAGCAGACAGACACCCTACGAGCAGTACTTC. Residues: CAISRQTPYEQYF.

This clone has only one observation. This rearrangement joins TRBV27 to TRBJ1-5; D unresolved. There are 12 residues in the CDR3. With 9 bases removed from V and 0 bases from J, the gap between germline ends came to 6 bases. The germline CDR1 and CDR2 sequences are MNHEY and SMNVEV (reference sequence). In DNA form, the CDR3 reads TGTGCCAGTGGGGATAGCAATCAGCCCCAGCATTTT. Translated: CASGDSNQPQHF.

The rearrangement uses TRBV30 and TRBJ2-1; D is ambiguous. This CDR3 has 12 residues. The V and J ends lost 0 bases and 5 bases respectively, with 5 bases between them. CDR1 is GTSNPN, CDR2 SVGIG, per germline (reference sequence). The CDR3 nucleotides read TGTGCCTGGAGTGTAAGCCACAATGAGCAGTTCTTC. Protein product: CAWSVSHNEQFF. Full variable domain (missing parts from reference TRBV30 and TRBJ2-1): SQTIHQWPATLVQPVGSPLSLECTVEGTSNPNLYWYRQAAGRGLQLLFYSVGIGQISSEVPQNLSASRPQDRQFILSSKKLLLSDSGFYLCAWSVSHNEQFFGPGTRLTVL.

The rearrangement joins TRBV7-2 to TRBJ2-2, with D unresolved. V shed 5 bases and J shed 2 bases, with 3 bases lying between them. This CDR3 is built from 12 residues. Germline values: CDR1 SGHTA, CDR2 FQGNSA. For the CDR3, the DNA is TGTGCCAGCAGCGTAAACACCGGGGAGCTGTTTTTT. This gives the protein CASSVNTGELFF.

This sequence joins TRBV28 and TRBJ1-1, with D unclear. The V end was cut by 1 base, the J end by 5 bases, with 8 bases between. This CDR3 is built from 13 residues. CDR1 is MDHEN, CDR2 SYDVKM, per germline. CDR3 protein: CASSLSRETEAFF. The DNA of the CDR3 is TGTGCCAGCAGTTTATCGCGTGAGACTGAAGCTTTCTTT.

The V and J genes are TRBV24-1 and TRBJ1-2; weak D call: TRBD1 (5 bases). This CDR3 is built from 20 residues. The V end was cut by 9 bases, the J end by 3 bases, with 34 bases between. Germline V gene lookup returns CDR1 KGHDR and CDR2 SFDVKD. The CDR3 protein is CATGHTGPLDARAEDYGYTF. The CDR3 DNA follows: TGTGCCACCGGCCACACAGGCCCACTAGATGCACGGGCGGAGGACTATGGCTACACCTTC.

This clone was detected once. The chain couples TRBV5-1 to TRBJ2-1, with D perhaps matching TRBD1 (7 bases). V was pared by 3 bases and J by 8 bases, with 21 bases between. Germline loops: CDR1 SGHRS, CDR2 YFSETQ. This CDR3 is built from 16 residues. The chain's CDR3 is CASSSKQGRDAHEQFF. Written as DNA, the CDR3 is TGCGCCAGCAGCTCAAAACAGGGGCGGGATGCCCATGAGCAGTTCTTC.

This sequence joins TRBV28 and TRBJ2-2; TRBD2 matches 8 bases. V lost 2 bases, J lost 0 bases, and 5 bases stayed unmatched. This CDR3 comprises 17 residues. Germline V gene data show CDR1 as MDHEN and CDR2 as SYDVKM. The CDR3 DNA sequence: TGTGCCAGCAGTTTACCTAGCGGGTTTGCGAACACCGGGGAGCTGTTTTTT. Protein sequence: CASSLPSGFANTGELFF.

CDR3 residues: CASSQRSEGQNHTDTQYF. The DNA for the CDR3 is TGTGCCAGCAGCCAACGCTCCGAAGGCCAAAACCACACAGATACGCAGTATTTT. The chain carries TRBV3-1 (or the pseudogene TRBV3-2) and TRBJ2-3; no clear D. CDR3 length: 18 residues. Germline V lookup: CDR1 LGHDT, CDR2 YNNKEL (reference sequence). Trimming removed 2 bases from V and 2 bases from J, with 20 bases in between.

This chain links TRBV4-2 with TRBJ2-7; D is ambiguous. Trimming removed 4 bases from V and 5 bases from J, with 15 bases in between. The CDR3 contains 14 residues. CDR1 LGHNA and CDR2 YNFKEQ come from the germline V gene. The CDR3 DNA sequence: TGTGCCAGCAGCCCAGGCCCAGGCTGGAACGAGCAGTACTTC. Translating it yields CASSPGPGWNEQYF.

This chain uses TRBV9 with TRBJ2-3; D ambiguous. Trimming shortened V by 0 bases and J by 6 bases, and 8 bases separated the two germline ends. Germline lookup yields CDR1 SGDLS and CDR2 YYNGEE. The CDR3 runs to 13 residues. The CDR3 here is CASSVGPWDTQYF. Here the CDR3 DNA reads TGTGCCAGCAGCGTAGGGCCCTGGGATACGCAGTATTTT.

V gene TRBV29-1 combines with J gene TRBJ2-3; no clear D. The CDR3 extends over 11 amino acids. V lost 6 bases and J lost 5, with 9 bases in between. Looked up from germline, CDR1 is SQVTM and CDR2 is ANQGSEA. CDR3 amino acids: CSVLELDTQYF. CDR3 DNA: TGCAGCGTGCTCGAGTTAGATACGCAGTATTTT.

The V and J genes are TRBV7-8 and TRBJ2-2, with D unclear. The ends were cut back, 2 bases at V and 1 base at J, with 2 bases in the middle. CDR3 length equals 13 residues. CDR1 SGHVS and CDR2 FQNEAQ come from the germline V gene. CDR3 in DNA: TGTGCCAGCAGCTTAAAGAACACCGGGGAGCTGTTTTTT. Its protein product is CASSLKNTGELFF.

The rearrangement links TRBV28 to TRBJ2-5, with 8 bases identical to TRBD2. Trimming cost V 4 bases and J 2 bases; bases outside gene matches: 21. Germline V gene sequence: CDR1 MDHEN, CDR2 SYDVKM. This CDR3 has 20 residues. The CDR3 here is CASSSTTGTLGAGGQETQYF. As DNA, the CDR3 is TGTGCCAGCAGTTCAACCACCGGTACCCTTGGGGCGGGAGGACAAGAGACCCAGTACTTC. Together with reference TRBV28 and TRBJ2-5, the CDR3 gives the full variable domain: DVKVTQSSRYLVKRTGEKVFLECVQDMDHENMFWYRQDPGLGLRLIYFSYDVKMKEKGDIPEGYSVSREKKERFSLILESASTNQTSMYLCASSSTTGTLGAGGQETQYFGPGTRLLVL.

The chain carries TRBV14 and TRBJ1-1; 7 bases line up with TRBD1. This CDR3 region has 15 residues. The V segment lost 4 bases and the J segment 5 bases; nucleotides outside the gene matches: 10. Germline values: CDR1 SGHDN, CDR2 FVKESK. This CDR3 is CASSLRTGRTTEAFF. In DNA, the CDR3 is TGTGCCAGCAGCCTCCGGACAGGCCGAACGACTGAAGCTTTCTTT.

V is TRBV4-1 and J is TRBJ1-2; D remains ambiguous. V lost 0 bases and J 3 bases, leaving 8 bases between the germline ends. From germline, CDR1 is MGHRA and CDR2 YSYEKL. The CDR3 sequence is 14 residues long. CDR3 amino acids: CASSQEPSDYGYTF. The DNA for the CDR3 is TGCGCCAGCAGCCAAGAACCTTCCGACTATGGCTACACCTTC.

This chain joins TRBV6-2 or TRBV6-3 and TRBJ1-5; no reliable D call. Trimming removed 2 bases from V and 4 bases from J, with 6 bases in between. Germline CDR1 reads MNHEY; CDR2 reads SVGEGT. The CDR3 runs to 13 residues. CDR3: CASSYTRNQPQHF. CDR3 bases: TGTGCCAGCAGTTACACCCGGAATCAGCCCCAGCATTTT.

The chain employs TRBV5-6 and TRBJ2-7; TRBD2 matches 14 bases. CDR1 SGHDT and CDR2 YYEEEE come from the germline V gene. This CDR3 has 17 residues. After removal of 5 bases from V and 1 base from J, the junction contained 8 bases not matched to a gene. CDR3 nucleotides: TGTGCCAGCAGAGGACTAGCGGGAGGCCGTTCATCCTACGAGCAGTACTTC. Its protein product is CASRGLAGGRSSYEQYF.

V gene TRBV10-2 combines with J gene TRBJ2-3; D call uncertain. V was clipped by 0 bases and J by 3 bases, with 10 bases between them. The length of the CDR3 is 15 residues. In germline, CDR1 is WSHSY, CDR2 SAAADI. CDR3: CASSESPLGTDTQYF. The DNA for the CDR3 is TGCGCCAGCAGTGAGTCCCCTTTAGGTACAGATACGCAGTATTTT.

With regard to this clone: In the same sample, other DNA sequences code for this CDR3. This sequence joins TRBV28 and TRBJ1-5; no clear D gene. CDR1 is MDHEN and CDR2 is SYDVKM in the germline V gene. This CDR3 has 14 residues. Trimming took off 4 bases at V and 1 base at J, with 8 bases between the two ends. This chain's CDR3 is CASSSPGSNQPQHF. The CDR3 nucleotides read TGTGCCAGCAGTTCCCCGGGAAGCAATCAGCCCCAGCATTTT.

The chain carries TRBV12-5 and TRBJ2-1; TRBD2 matches at 11 bases. Trimming at V came to 2 bases and at J to 9 bases, leaving 6 bases not matched to a gene. Germline values: CDR1 LGHNT, CDR2 FRNRAP. There are 15 residues in the CDR3. CDR3 region: CASGLSSGRDSEQFF. CDR3 sequence (DNA): TGTGCTAGTGGTTTGAGTAGCGGGAGGGATAGTGAGCAGTTCTTC.

The rearrangement uses TRBV29-1 and TRBJ2-1; 11 bases map to TRBD2. In germline, CDR1 is SQVTM, CDR2 ANQGSEA. The junction had 4 bases not matched to a gene; V was cut back by 0 bases and J by 9 bases. This CDR3 has 14 residues. This CDR3 reads CSVEDRLAGFEQFF. DNA for the CDR3: TGCAGCGTTGAAGATCGACTAGCGGGATTTGAGCAGTTCTTC.

The gene calls are TRBV5-1 and TRBJ2-7; the match to TRBD2 covers 9 bases. The V and J ends lost 0 bases and 3 bases, in that order; junction bases with no gene match: 4. CDR3 length: 15 residues. Germline CDR1 reads SGHRS; CDR2 reads YFSETQ. The CDR3 reads CASSLVSSGNYEQYF. The CDR3 DNA reads TGCGCCAGCAGCTTGGTCTCTAGCGGGAACTACGAGCAGTACTTC. The full variable domain, with the rest looked up from reference TRBV5-1 and TRBJ2-7, is KAGVTQTPRYLIKTRGQQVTLSCSPISGHRSVSWYQQTPGQGLQFLFEYFSETQRNKGNFPGRFSGRQFSNSRSEMNVSTLELGDSALYLCASSLVSSGNYEQYFGPGTRLTVT.

The chain couples TRBV4-2 to TRBJ2-2; D may be TRBD2 (7 bases). Trimming took 0 bases from V and 7 from J, leaving 12 bases between them. Germline V gene sequence: CDR1 LGHNA, CDR2 YNFKEQ. This CDR3 has 15 amino acids. The CDR3, as DNA: TGTGCCAGCAGCCAAGATGAGGGGGGGAGCGGGGAGCTGTTTTTT. Translating it yields CASSQDEGGSGELFF.

The rearrangement uses TRBV7-3 and TRBJ2-2, with D unresolved. Trimming took off 4 bases at V and 5 bases at J, with 11 bases between the two ends. Germline-derived CDR1 and CDR2 are SGHTA and FQGTGA. This CDR3 spans 14 amino acids. The CDR3 region has the DNA TGTGCCAGCAGCTCATCCGGCGTTACCGGGGAGCTGTTTTTT. Translation gives CASSSSGVTGELFF.

The gene calls are TRBV6-2 or TRBV6-3 and TRBJ2-1; 10 nucleotides agree with TRBD2. With V trimmed by 0 bases and J by 6 bases, 8 bases remained unmatched. Per germline, CDR1 MNHEY and CDR2 SVGEGT. The CDR3 length is 17 residues. The CDR3 DNA sequence: TGTGCCAGCAGTTACTCGCACGCCCTAGCGGGAGTCAATGAGCAGTTCTTC. It yields the protein CASSYSHALAGVNEQFF.

The rearrangement joins TRBV5-4 to TRBJ1-1; D remains ambiguous. CDR1 is SGHNT, CDR2 YYREEE, per germline (reference sequence). CDR3 length: 14 residues. V was trimmed by 5 bases and J by 3 bases, leaving 14 bases between them. Written as DNA, the CDR3 is TGTGCCAGCAGTTTTGTTGGGGTGTACACTGAAGCTTTCTTT. It is translated as CASSFVGVYTEAFF.

This chain connects TRBV28 to TRBJ2-5; TRBD1 matches at 7 bases. In germline, CDR1 is MDHEN, CDR2 SYDVKM. The CDR3 length is 15 residues. V gave up 3 bases and J gave up 5 bases; unmatched junction bases: 9. The CDR3 reads CASSFQTGVDETQYF. The CDR3 DNA is TGTGCCAGCAGTTTCCAAACAGGGGTTGATGAGACCCAGTACTTC.

The chain is built from TRBV5-5 and TRBJ2-1, with 7 bases matching TRBD2. V dropped 1 base and J dropped 9; count of bases not matched to a gene: 7. The CDR3 consists of 14 residues. The germline CDR1 and CDR2 sequences are SGHKS and YYEKEE (reference sequence). CDR3 region: CASSLRGRNFEQFF. The CDR3 DNA reads TGTGCCAGCAGCTTGCGCGGGAGAAACTTTGAGCAGTTCTTC.